This TCR beta chain was sequenced for a study of cytomegalovirus exposure and HLA in healthy donors. Researchers ran the PCR with 60 Vbeta and 13 Jbeta primers. Libraries were prepared by immunoSEQ multiplex PCR; TCRdb keeps only in-frame clonotypes and omits some of them. The sample has around 150,000 clones; 70% to 85% are singletons. Study-level points and caveats: Equally common other TCR beta chains were less clonally expanded than HLA-associated ones, a later analysis found. Among TCR beta chains, those listed as cytomegalovirus-associated numbered some 170. In vitro confirmation showed a few CMV-associated chains to be CMV antigen specific.

Turning to this clone: The antigen is unknown.

Trimming at V came to 3 bases and at J to 8 bases, leaving 9 bases not matched to a gene. Germline CDR1 is SGHAT and CDR2 is FQNNGV. This CDR3 contains 15 residues. The chain employs TRBV11-2 and TRBJ2-1; 8 nucleotides line up with TRBD2. Sequencing input: PBMCs. The source is a male donor in good health and CMV-seronegative. As DNA, the CDR3 is TGTGCCAGCAGCTTCAGGGTAGCGGGAAGGGATGAGCAGTTCTTC. It codes for CASSFRVAGRDEQFF.